The clone carrying this TCR beta chain showed up just once. What it binds is not known. The entry originates in a study of shared clonotypes between healthy human individuals. Study findings and constraints: Sampling covered blood only; tissue repertoires likely differ. Memory subsets generally showed smaller estimated richness than naive subsets did.

Germline values: CDR1 MNHNS, CDR2 SASEGT. The CDR3 is 15 residues long. Trimming shortened V by 6 bases and J by 5 bases, and 18 bases separated the two germline ends. Assay: immunoSEQ multiplex PCR; the TCRdb copy retains only in-frame clones and omits some. In the table there are around 2.1 million clones, around 93% of which are singletons. Naive CD8 cells, CD45RO-negative and positively selected for CCR7, excluded terminally differentiated effector memory CD45RA+ cells. The gene calls are TRBV6-1 and TRBJ2-3, with D perhaps being TRBD1 or TRBD2 (5 bases each). The receptor's source is a man aged 18 to 29 in good health. Some clones in this sample may be carry-over from other donors' samples. Sequencing was done on a sample of naive CD8+ T cells from PBMCs. CDR3 in DNA: TGTGCCAGCAGCACGGGGACCAGAATACGAGATACGCAGTATTTT. It yields the protein CASSTGTRIRDTQYF.